This TCR beta chain was profiled in a study of T cell responses to AZD1222 COVID-19 vaccine. Study conclusions and caveats: Donors were mostly white British, more females; clonal diversity possibly underestimated. Just a handful of AZD1222 recipients tested seropositive at baseline. Reports indicate that nearly half of spike-specific TCRs are directed at unmutated variant regions.

Repertoires were generated with immunoSEQ multiplex PCR, while TCRdb's copy carries only in-frame clones and drops some. The table lists some 150,000 clones, approximately 88% of them singletons. Details on this clone: Its antigen is not known.

Investigators merged groups given second doses at roughly 4 or roughly 12 weeks. The input for sequencing was peripheral blood, taken 28 days after the second AZD1222 dose. The TCR sequence derives from an adult who received the AZD1222 COVID-19 vaccine.

CDR3 sequence reads: CASSSFGFSTDTQYF. The CDR3 region has the DNA TGTGCCAGCAGCTCCTTTGGATTCAGCACAGATACGCAGTATTTT. This sequence joins TRBV7-2 and TRBJ2-3, with unresolved D. The CDR3 totals 15 residues. Trimming removed 4 bases at V and 0 bases at J, with 11 bases between. Germline CDR1 reads SGHTA; CDR2 reads FQGNSA.